Shown below are 3 T cell receptor beta chains from a single sample sequenced in a study of response to subunit inactivated influenza vaccine. TCRdb called the RT-PCR reads again in MiXCR, with one record for every CDR3 protein. This table holds hundreds of thousands of distinct CDR3 sequences, 14% found once. The material was PBMCs from blood, obtained roughly 15 days before vaccination. These receptors were collected from a man over 45 who received an inactivated influenza vaccine.

A few counts support this clonotype. The rearrangement uses TRBV11-1 and TRBJ2-3; 9 positions agree with TRBD1. The V segment lost 3 bases and the J segment 4 bases; nucleotides outside the gene matches: 14. CDR3 size: 18 residues. Germline V gene sequence: CDR1 SGHAT, CDR2 FQDESV (reference sequence). The CDR3 coding sequence is TGTGCCAGCAGCTTTCCCCAGAGCGACAGGGGGTCGGCAGATACGCAGTATTTT. Amino acids: CASSFPQSDRGSADTQYF. Variable domain in full (rest from reference TRBV11-1 and TRBJ2-3): EAEVAQSPRYKITEKSQAVAFWCDPISGHATLYWYRQILGQGPELLVQFQDESVVDDSQLPKDRFSAERLKGVDSTLKIQPAELGDSAMYLCASSFPQSDRGSADTQYFGPGTRLTVL.

This clonotype has only a few counts. V and J are TRBV7-6 and TRBJ2-1; 10 nucleotides agree with TRBD2. V gave up 2 bases and J gave up 3 bases; unmatched junction bases: 13. Germline loops: CDR1 SGHVS, CDR2 FNYEAQ. The CDR3 is 19 residues long. The chain's CDR3 is CASSLLGRTSGTVYNEQFF. DNA of the CDR3: TGTGCCAGCAGCTTACTGGGGAGGACTAGCGGCACCGTCTACAATGAGCAGTTCTTC.

This chain joins TRBV20-1 and TRBJ2-7; 8 nucleotides align to TRBD2. The germline V gene has CDR1 DFQATT and CDR2 SNEGSKA (reference sequence). CDR3 length equals 15 residues. The trim removed 4 bases at V and 2 bases at J, leaving 10 bases unmatched. This CDR3 is CSAIISGMEAYEQYF. The DNA for the CDR3 is TGCAGTGCTATCATTAGCGGGATGGAGGCCTACGAGCAGTACTTC.